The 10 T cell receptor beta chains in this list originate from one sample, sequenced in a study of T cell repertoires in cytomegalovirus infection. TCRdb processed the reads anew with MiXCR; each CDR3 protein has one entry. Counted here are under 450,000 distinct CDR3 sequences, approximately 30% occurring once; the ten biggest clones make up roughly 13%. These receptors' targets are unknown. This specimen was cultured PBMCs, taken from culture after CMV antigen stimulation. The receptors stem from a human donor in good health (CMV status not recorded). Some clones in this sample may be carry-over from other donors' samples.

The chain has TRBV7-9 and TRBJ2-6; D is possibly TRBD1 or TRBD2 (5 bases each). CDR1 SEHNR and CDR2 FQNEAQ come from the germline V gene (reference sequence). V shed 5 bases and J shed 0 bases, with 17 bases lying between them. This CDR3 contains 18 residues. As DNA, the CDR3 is TGTGCCAGCAGCCATAGGGACGGATTTAGCTCTGGGGCCAACGTCCTGACTTTC. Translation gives CASSHRDGFSSGANVLTF.

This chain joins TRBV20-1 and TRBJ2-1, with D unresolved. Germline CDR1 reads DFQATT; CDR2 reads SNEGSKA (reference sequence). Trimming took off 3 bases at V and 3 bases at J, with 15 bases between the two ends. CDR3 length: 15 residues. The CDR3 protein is CSASRDAGNYNEQFF. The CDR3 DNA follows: TGCAGTGCTAGTAGGGATGCCGGAAACTACAATGAGCAGTTCTTC.

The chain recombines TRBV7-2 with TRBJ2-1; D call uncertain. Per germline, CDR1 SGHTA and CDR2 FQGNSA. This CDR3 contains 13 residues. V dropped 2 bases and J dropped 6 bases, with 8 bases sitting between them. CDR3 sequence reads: CASSLRVSNEQFF. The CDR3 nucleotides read TGTGCCAGCAGCTTAAGAGTCTCCAATGAGCAGTTCTTC.

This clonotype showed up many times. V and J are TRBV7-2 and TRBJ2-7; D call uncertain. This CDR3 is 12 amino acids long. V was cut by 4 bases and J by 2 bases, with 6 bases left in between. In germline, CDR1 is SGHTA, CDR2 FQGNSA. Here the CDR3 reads CASSSPPYEQYV. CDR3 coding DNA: TGTGCCAGCAGCTCGCCACCCTACGAGCAGTACGTC.

The DNA of the CDR3 is TGCGCCAGCAGCCAAGCCCAGACAATGCCCACGTCGGGCTACACCTTC. Translating gives CASSQAQTMPTSGYTF. The chain carries TRBV4-3 and TRBJ1-2, with no clear D. The V gene lost 1 base and the J gene lost 8 bases, with 20 bases spanning the gap. The CDR3 sequence is 16 residues long. Per the germline V gene, CDR1 is LGHNA and CDR2 is YSLEER.

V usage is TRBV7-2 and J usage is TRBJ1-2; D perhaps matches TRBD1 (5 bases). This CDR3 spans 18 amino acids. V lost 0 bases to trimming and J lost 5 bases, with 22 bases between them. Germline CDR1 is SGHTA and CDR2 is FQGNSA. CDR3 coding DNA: TGTGCCAGCAGCTTAGCGCTAACGGGCCAGGGCCGGTCTTATGGCTACACCTTC. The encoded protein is CASSLALTGQGRSYGYTF.

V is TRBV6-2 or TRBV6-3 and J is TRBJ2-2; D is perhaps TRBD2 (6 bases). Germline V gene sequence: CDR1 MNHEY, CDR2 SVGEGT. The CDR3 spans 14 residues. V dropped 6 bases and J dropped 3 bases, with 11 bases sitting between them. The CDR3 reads CASSGGTYTGELFF. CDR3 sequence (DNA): TGTGCCAGCAGCGGGGGTACCTACACCGGGGAGCTGTTTTTT.

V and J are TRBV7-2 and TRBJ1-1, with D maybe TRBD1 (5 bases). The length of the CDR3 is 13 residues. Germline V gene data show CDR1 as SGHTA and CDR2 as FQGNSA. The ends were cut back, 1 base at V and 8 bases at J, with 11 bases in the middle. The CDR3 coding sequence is TGTGCCAGCAGCTTAGAGGGGTGGGGAGAAGCTTTCTTT. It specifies CASSLEGWGEAFF.

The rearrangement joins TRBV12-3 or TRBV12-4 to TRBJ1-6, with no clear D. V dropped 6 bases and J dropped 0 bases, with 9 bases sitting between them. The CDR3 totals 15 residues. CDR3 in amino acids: CASSQRSSYNSPLHF. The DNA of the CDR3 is TGTGCCAGCAGCCAGAGAAGCTCCTATAATTCACCCCTCCACTTT.

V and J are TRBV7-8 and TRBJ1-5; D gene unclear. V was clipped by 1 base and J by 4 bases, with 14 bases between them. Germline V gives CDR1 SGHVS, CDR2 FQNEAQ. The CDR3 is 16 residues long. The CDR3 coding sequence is TGTGCCAGCAGCTTAGGAGTTCAGAGCGGGAATCAGCCCCAGCATTTT. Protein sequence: CASSLGVQSGNQPQHF.